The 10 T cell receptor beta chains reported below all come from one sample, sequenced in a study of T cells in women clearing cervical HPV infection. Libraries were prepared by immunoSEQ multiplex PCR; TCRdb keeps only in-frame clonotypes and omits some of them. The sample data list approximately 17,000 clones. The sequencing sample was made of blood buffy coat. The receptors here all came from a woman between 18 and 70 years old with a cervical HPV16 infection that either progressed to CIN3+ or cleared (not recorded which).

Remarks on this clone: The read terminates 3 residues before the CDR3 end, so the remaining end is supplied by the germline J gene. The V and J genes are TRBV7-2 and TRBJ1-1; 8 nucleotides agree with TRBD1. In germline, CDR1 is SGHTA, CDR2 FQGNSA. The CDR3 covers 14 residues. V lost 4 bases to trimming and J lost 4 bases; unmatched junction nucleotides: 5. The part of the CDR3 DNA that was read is TGTGCCAGCAGCTCCGCAGGGGGCCTCACTGAA. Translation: CASSSAGGLTE. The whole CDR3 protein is CASSSAGGLTEAFF.

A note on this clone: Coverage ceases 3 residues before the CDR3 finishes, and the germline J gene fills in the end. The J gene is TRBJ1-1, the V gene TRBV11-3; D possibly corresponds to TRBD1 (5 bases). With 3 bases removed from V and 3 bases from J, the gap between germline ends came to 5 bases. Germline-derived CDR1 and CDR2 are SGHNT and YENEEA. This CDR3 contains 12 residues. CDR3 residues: CASSFRDTEAFF. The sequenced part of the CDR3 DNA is TGTGCCAGCAGCTTCAGGGACACTGAA.

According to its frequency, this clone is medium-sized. The CDR3 is CASSQSRWGAGANVLTF. The covered CDR3 bases are TGTGCCAGCAGCCAATCCAGATGGGGGGCTGGGGCCAACGTC. This rearrangement joins TRBV14 to TRBJ2-6, with D perhaps TRBD2 (6 bases). The CDR3 goes on 3 residues after the read ends, and that part is filled in from the germline J gene. V was trimmed by 2 bases and J by 2 bases, leaving 13 bases between them. Per germline, CDR1 SGHDN and CDR2 FVKESK. This CDR3 has 17 residues.

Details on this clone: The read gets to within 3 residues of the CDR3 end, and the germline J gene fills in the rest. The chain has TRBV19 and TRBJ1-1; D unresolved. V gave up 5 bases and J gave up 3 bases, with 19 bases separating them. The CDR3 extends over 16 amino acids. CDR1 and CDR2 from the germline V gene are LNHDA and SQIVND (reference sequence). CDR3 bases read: TGTGCCAGTAGTCCCAGGAAAGGCCTGTGGGACACTGAA. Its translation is CASSPRKGLWDTE. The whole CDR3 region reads CASSPRKGLWDTEAFF.

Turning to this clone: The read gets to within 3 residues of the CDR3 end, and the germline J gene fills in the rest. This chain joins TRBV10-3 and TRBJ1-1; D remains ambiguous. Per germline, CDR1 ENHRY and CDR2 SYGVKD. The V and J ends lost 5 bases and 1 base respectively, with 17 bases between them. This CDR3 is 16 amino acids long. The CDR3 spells CAISPPDKRANTEAFF. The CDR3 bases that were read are TGTGCCATCAGTCCCCCAGATAAGAGGGCGAACACTGAA.

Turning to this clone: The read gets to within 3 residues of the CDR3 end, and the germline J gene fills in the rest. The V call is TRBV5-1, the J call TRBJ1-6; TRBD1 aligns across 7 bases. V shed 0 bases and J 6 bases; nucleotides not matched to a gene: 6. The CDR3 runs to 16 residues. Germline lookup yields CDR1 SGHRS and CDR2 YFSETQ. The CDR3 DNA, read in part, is TGCGCCAGCAGCTTGGAGGGGGCTCTTAGTAATTCACCC. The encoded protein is CASSLEGALSNSP. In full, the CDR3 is CASSLEGALSNSPLHF.

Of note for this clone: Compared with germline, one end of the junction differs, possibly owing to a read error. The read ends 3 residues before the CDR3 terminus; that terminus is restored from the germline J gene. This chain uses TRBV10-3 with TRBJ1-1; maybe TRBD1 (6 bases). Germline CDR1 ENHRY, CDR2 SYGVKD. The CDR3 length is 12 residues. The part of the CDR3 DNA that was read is TGTGCCATCAGTGTCGGGGACACTGGA. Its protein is CAISVGDTG. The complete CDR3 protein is CAISVGDTGAFF.

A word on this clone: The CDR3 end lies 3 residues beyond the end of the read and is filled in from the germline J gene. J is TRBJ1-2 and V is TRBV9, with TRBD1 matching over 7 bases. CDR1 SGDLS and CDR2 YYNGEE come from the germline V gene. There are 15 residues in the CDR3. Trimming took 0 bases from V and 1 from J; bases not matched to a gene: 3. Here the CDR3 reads CASSVGSGGNYGYTF. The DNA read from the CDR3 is TGTGCCAGCAGCGTAGGATCAGGGGGTAACTATGGC.

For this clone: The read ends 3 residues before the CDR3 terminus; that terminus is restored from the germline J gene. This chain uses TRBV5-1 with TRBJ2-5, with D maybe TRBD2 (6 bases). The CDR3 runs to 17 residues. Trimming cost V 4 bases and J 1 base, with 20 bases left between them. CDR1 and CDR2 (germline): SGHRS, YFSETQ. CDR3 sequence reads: CASSPGMSWRGQETQYF. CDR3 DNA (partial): TGCGCCAGCAGCCCCGGGATGTCTTGGAGGGGCCAAGAGACC. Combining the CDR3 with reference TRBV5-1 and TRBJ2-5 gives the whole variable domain KAGVTQTPRYLIKTRGQQVTLSCSPISGHRSVSWYQQTPGQGLQFLFEYFSETQRNKGNFPGRFSGRQFSNSRSEMNVSTLELGDSALYLCASSPGMSWRGQETQYFGPGTRLLVL.

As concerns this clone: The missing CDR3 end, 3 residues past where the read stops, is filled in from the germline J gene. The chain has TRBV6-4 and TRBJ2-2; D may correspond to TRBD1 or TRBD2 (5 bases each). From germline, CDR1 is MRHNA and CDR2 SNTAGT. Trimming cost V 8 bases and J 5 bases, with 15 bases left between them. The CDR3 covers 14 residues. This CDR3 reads CASARGGLTGELFF. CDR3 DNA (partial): TGTGCCAGCGCGAGGGGCGGCCTGACCGGGGAG.